This T cell receptor (beta chain) was profiled in a study of CD8+CD57+ T cells in acquired aplastic anemia. The use of genomic DNA as template underpinned the TCR beta VDJ and CDR3 profiling. TCRdb called the reads again in MiXCR, with one record for every CDR3 protein. The sample lists 200,000 or so distinct CDR3 sequences, 64% seen once, with around 42% in the top ten. The CDR3 is 13 amino acids. In germline, CDR1 is SGHRS, CDR2 YFSETQ. V dropped 5 bases and J dropped 4; count of bases not matched to a gene: 3. The sample consisted of sorted CD4+, CD8+, or CD8+CD57+ T cells (not recorded which) from PBMCs. The clonotype originates from a human donor with severe aplastic anemia or a healthy control (not recorded which). The V call is TRBV5-1, the J call TRBJ2-7, with 10 bases matching TRBD1. The CDR3 sequence: CASRTGGFYEQYF. In DNA form, the CDR3 reads TGCGCCAGCAGGACAGGGGGCTTTTACGAGCAGTACTTC.